One and the same sample provided the 5 T cell receptor beta chains below, sequenced in a study of blood T cell repertoires in COVID-19. Repertoires were generated with immunoSEQ multiplex PCR, while TCRdb's copy carries only in-frame clones and drops some. Here the sample spans 4,500 to 6,000 clones, 73% being singletons. The sample comprised peripheral blood. The source of these receptors is a human donor in a cohort sampled during active COVID-19.

This chain connects TRBV7-6 to TRBJ2-7, with D unresolved. Germline CDR1 reads SGHVS; CDR2 reads FNYEAQ. V was trimmed by 1 base and J by 7 bases, leaving 8 bases between them. This CDR3 is built from 12 residues. The CDR3: CASSLDIGEQYF. CDR3 DNA: TGTGCCAGCAGCTTAGATATCGGGGAGCAGTACTTC. The complete variable domain, with remaining parts taken from reference TRBV7-6 and TRBJ2-7, reads GAGVSQSPRYKVTKRGQDVALRCDPISGHVSLYWYRQALGQGPEFLTYFNYEAQQDKSGLPNDRFSAERPEGSISTLTIQRTEQRDSAMYRCASSLDIGEQYFGPGTRLTVT.

The rearrangement uses TRBV29-1 and TRBJ2-1; 10 bases align to TRBD1. CDR3 size: 14 residues. The J segment lost 7 bases and the V segment lost 2 bases, leaving 5 bases of the junction unmatched. In germline, CDR1 is SQVTM, CDR2 ANQGSEA. DNA for the CDR3: TGCAGCGTTGAAAAGGGACAGGGGCAAAATGAGCAGTTCTTC. Protein sequence: CSVEKGQGQNEQFF.

The chain carries TRBV11-2 and TRBJ1-4; weak D call: TRBD1 (6 bases). V was cut by 4 bases and J by 5 bases, with 17 bases left in between. The germline V gene has CDR1 SGHAT and CDR2 FQNNGV. This CDR3 comprises 16 residues. The CDR3 DNA reads TGTGCCAGCAGCTCCGCCCCGGACAGCCTAAATGAAAAACTGTTTTTT. Its protein is CASSSAPDSLNEKLFF.

This clone has only one observation. The chain has TRBV7-3 and TRBJ2-7; weak D call: TRBD1 (5 bases). With 5 bases removed from V and 6 bases from J, the gap between germline ends came to 14 bases. The CDR3 runs to 13 residues. Germline CDR1 is SGHTA and CDR2 is FQGTGA. The CDR3 here is CASSAPPQGEQYF. CDR3 nucleotide sequence: TGTGCCAGCAGCGCTCCGCCCCAGGGCGAGCAGTACTTC.

This chain connects TRBV30 to TRBJ1-4; D not resolved. CDR3 size: 15 residues. V was shortened by 4 bases and J by 5 bases, with 17 bases between the two germline ends. The germline CDR1 and CDR2 sequences are GTSNPN and SVGIG (reference sequence). CDR3 sequence: CAWNPTESTNEKLFF. As DNA, the CDR3 is TGTGCCTGGAACCCAACAGAGAGTACAAATGAAAAACTGTTTTTT.